This T cell receptor (beta chain) was sequenced for a study of CDR3 diversity in severe acne. TCRdb itself ran the PCR reads through MiXCR, one entry per CDR3 protein. The data show around 94,000 distinct CDR3 sequences, around 53% seen once. The ends lost 5 bases at V and 6 bases at J; junction bases unmatched: 9. The CDR3 loop spans 17 amino acids. V and J are TRBV12-3 or TRBV12-4 and TRBJ2-1, with 14 bases lining up with TRBD2. The sequence derives from a male donor with acne. Sequencing was done on a sample of blood. The CDR3 DNA sequence: TGTGCCAGCAGTCCGGGACTAGCGGGAGCTTATGGCAATGAGCAGTTCTTC. Encoded protein: CASSPGLAGAYGNEQFF.